This T cell receptor beta chain was sequenced during a study of shared clonotypes between healthy human individuals. Naive CD8 populations comprised CD45RO-negative cells positively selected for CCR7, excluding terminally differentiated effector memory CD45RA+ cells. The assay used deep level. Profiled with immunoSEQ multiplex PCR; TCRdb holds only in-frame clones, not every one. This sample has more than 2 million clones, with roughly 93% found just once. About this clone: The antigen is undetermined.

General observations from the study: Limited genetic and exposure-history diversity came from having few donors.

CDR1 MNHEY and CDR2 SMNVEV come from the germline V gene (reference sequence). The CDR3 loop spans 14 amino acids. V gave up 3 bases and J gave up 2 bases, with 11 bases separating them. This chain connects TRBV27 to TRBJ2-7; D is perhaps TRBD1 (5 bases). The receptor was derived from a man aged 18 to 29 in good health. Some clones in this sample may be carry-over from other donors' samples. The sequenced sample consisted of naive CD8+ T cells from PBMCs. CDR3 sequence reads: CASSLGRATYEQYF. DNA for the CDR3: TGTGCCAGCAGTTTGGGCAGGGCAACCTACGAGCAGTACTTC.